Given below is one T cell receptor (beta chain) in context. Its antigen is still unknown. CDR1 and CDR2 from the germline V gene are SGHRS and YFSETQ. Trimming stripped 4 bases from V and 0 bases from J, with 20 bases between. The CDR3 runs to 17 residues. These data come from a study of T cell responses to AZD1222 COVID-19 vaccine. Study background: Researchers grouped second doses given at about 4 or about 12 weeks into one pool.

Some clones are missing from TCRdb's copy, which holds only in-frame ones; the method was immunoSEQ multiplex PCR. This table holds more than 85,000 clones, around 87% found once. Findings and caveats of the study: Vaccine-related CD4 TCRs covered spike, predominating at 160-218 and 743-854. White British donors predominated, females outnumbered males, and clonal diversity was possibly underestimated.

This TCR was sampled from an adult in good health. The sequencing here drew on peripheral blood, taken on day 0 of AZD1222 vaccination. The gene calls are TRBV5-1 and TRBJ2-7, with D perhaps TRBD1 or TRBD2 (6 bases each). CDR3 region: CASSPGTTRRGSYEQYF. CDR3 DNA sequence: TGCGCCAGCAGCCCAGGGACAACCCGGAGGGGCTCCTACGAGCAGTACTTC.